This TCR beta chain was sequenced during a study of T-cell reconstitution after alpha-beta-depleted transplantation in children. General observations from the study: After transplant, at about two months, alpha-beta T cells were reportedly derived from several hundred expanded graft clones.

A note on this clonotype: As yet, its antigen is unknown.

Unique molecular identifiers were used to barcode this TCRbeta library. A single record per CDR3 protein comes from TCRdb applying MiXCR to the PCR reads. The sample carries about 580,000 distinct CDR3 sequences, 27% recorded once. This CDR3 has 15 residues. Between the trimmed V and J ends, which lost 7 bases and 0 bases, there was a span of 14 bases. The chain is built from TRBV12-3 or TRBV12-4 and TRBJ2-3; D unclear. This TCR was recovered from a boy under two years old with Wiskott-Aldrich syndrome, due to receive a stem cell transplant. The specimen was PBMCs, collected before TCRalphabeta/CD19-depleted stem cell transplant. The CDR3 DNA reads TGTGCCAGCAATTCAGACTTACCTAGCACAGATACGCAGTATTTT. This codes for CASNSDLPSTDTQYF.